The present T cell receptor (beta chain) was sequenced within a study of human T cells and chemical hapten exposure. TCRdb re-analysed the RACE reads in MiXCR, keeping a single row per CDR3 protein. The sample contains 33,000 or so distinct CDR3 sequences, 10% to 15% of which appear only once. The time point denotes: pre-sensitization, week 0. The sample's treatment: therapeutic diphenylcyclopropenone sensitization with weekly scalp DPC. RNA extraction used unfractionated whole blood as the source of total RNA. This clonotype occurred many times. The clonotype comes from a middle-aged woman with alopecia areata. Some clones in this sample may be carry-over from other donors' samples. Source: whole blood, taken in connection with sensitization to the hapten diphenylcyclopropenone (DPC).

The DNA of the CDR3 is TGTGCCAGCAGCTTGACTAGCGGGGGCAATGAGCAGTTCTTC. Protein: CASSLTSGGNEQFF. This chain connects TRBV7-7 to TRBJ2-1; 12 bases agree with TRBD2. Germline V lookup: CDR1 SSHAT, CDR2 FNYEAQ (reference sequence). V shed 3 bases and J 6 bases; nucleotides not matched to a gene: 0. There are 14 residues in the CDR3.